The rows below give T cell receptor beta chains drawn from one sample of a study of shared clonotypes between healthy human individuals. Sequencing was performed with immunoSEQ multiplex PCR; in TCRdb, only in-frame clones are kept and a portion is missing. The sample has roughly 2 million clones; around 96% are singletons. Material: naive CD8+ T cells sorted from blood. Every receptor here comes from a man younger than 35 in good health. Both conserved end residues are part of each CDR3. The D gene is left open where the match is weak. The listing skips clone size in some rows; elsewhere it reads once, few, many or a size class.

j_call | v_call | d_call | clone_size | cdr3_nt | cdr3_aa
TRBJ2-7 | TRBV4-1 | - | - | TGCGCCAGCAGGGGACAACGGGACGAGCAGTACTTC | CASRGQRDEQYF
TRBJ1-3 | TRBV13 | - | - | TGTGCCAGCAGCCCCGGGACCGAACAGAGGGGCTCTGGAAACACCATATATTTT | CASSPGTEQRGSGNTIYF
TRBJ1-1 | TRBV5-6 | TRBD1 | - | TGTGCCAGCAGCGGACAGGGGGGCAACACTGAAGCTTTCTTT | CASSGQGGNTEAFF
TRBJ2-5 | TRBV7-2 | - | once | TGTGCCAGCAGCTTAGGGACCATGGAGACCCAGTACTTC | CASSLGTMETQYF
TRBJ2-7 | TRBV27 | - | - | TGTGCCAGCAGTTCAGCTAACTCCTACGAGCAGTACTTC | CASSSANSYEQYF
TRBJ1-1 | TRBV7-9 | - | - | TGTGCCAGCAGCCACTTCTCGGACAGGAACACTGAAGCTTTCTTT | CASSHFSDRNTEAFF
TRBJ2-7 | TRBV9 | TRBD2 | - | TGTGCCAGCAGCGTAGAGGCGACTAGCGGCAACGAGCAGTACTTC | CASSVEATSGNEQYF
TRBJ2-5 | TRBV7-9 | - | - | TGTGCCAGCAGCCCCGCTACGGGGGAGACCCAGTACTTC | CASSPATGETQYF
TRBJ2-7 | TRBV10-3 | - | - | TGTGCCATCAGCCGGGACACCTCCTACGAGCAGTACTTC | CAISRDTSYEQYF
TRBJ1-1 | TRBV28 | TRBD1 | - | TGTGCCAGCAGTTCCGGGACAGGGTGGTTTGCTGAAGCTTTCTTT | CASSSGTGWFAEAFF
TRBJ2-5 | TRBV30 | - | - | TGTGCCTGGAGAGCAGGGTTCACCCCGGAGACCCAGTACTTC | CAWRAGFTPETQYF
TRBJ2-1 | TRBV13 | - | - | TGTGCCAGCAGCGTGGCCAGCGGCAATGAGCAGTTCTTC | CASSVASGNEQFF
TRBJ1-2 | TRBV5-1 | - | - | TGCGCCAGCAGCCTCGACAGCGACTATGGCTACACCTTC | CASSLDSDYGYTF
TRBJ2-7 | TRBV27 | TRBD1 | once | TGTGCCACCCAGGATGGGACAGCCCCTGGGCAGTACTTC | CATQDGTAPGQYF
TRBJ2-5 | TRBV5-6 | TRBD1 | - | TGTGCCAGCAGCCCCAGGGGGTCTCTCTATTGGGGGGAGACCCAGTACTTC | CASSPRGSLYWGETQYF
TRBJ1-3 | TRBV7-9 | - | once | TGTGCCAGCAGCCCAGTTAGCTCTGGAAACACCATATATTTT | CASSPVSSGNTIYF
TRBJ2-2 | TRBV18 | - | - | TGTGCCAGCTCACCACCGACAGATACGACCGGTGGGGAGCTGTTTTTT | CASSPPTDTTGGELFF
TRBJ2-1 | TRBV5-1 | TRBD2 | - | TGCGCCAGCAGCTTGGCCCTAGCGGGCCACTACAATGAGCAGTTCTTC | CASSLALAGHYNEQFF
TRBJ2-1 | TRBV27 | - | - | TGTGCCAGCAGTTTACTTGAAACCTACAATGAGCAGTTCTTC | CASSLLETYNEQFF
TRBJ2-2 | TRBV4-3 | TRBD2 | once | TGCGCCAGCAGCCAAGATATCTCTAGCGGGGAGGGGTACACCGGGGAGCTGTTTTTT | CASSQDISSGEGYTGELFF
TRBJ2-7 | TRBV29-1 | TRBD2 | - | TGCAGCGTTGTCGGGGGGGACGCGTACGAGCAGTACTTC | CSVVGGDAYEQYF
TRBJ2-2 | TRBV27 | - | - | TGTGCCAGCAGCACAGGATACACCGGGGAGCTGTTTTTT | CASSTGYTGELFF
TRBJ2-2 | TRBV28 | - | once | TGTGCCAGCAGTCCAAGGGGTCCGGGCACCGGGGAGCTGTTTTTT | CASSPRGPGTGELFF
TRBJ1-1 | TRBV5-4 | - | - | TGTGCCAGCAGCCAACCGGGGACTGAAGCTTTCTTT | CASSQPGTEAFF
TRBJ2-7 | TRBV7-9 | TRBD1 | - | TGTGCCAGCAGCTGGGACAGTTACTCCTACGAGCAGTACTTC | CASSWDSYSYEQYF
TRBJ2-7 | TRBV11-2 | - | - | TGTGCCAGCAGCTTAGATGGACAAGCCTACGAGCAGTACTTC | CASSLDGQAYEQYF
TRBJ2-5 | TRBV27 | - | - | TGTGCCAGCAGTTCCCCCTGGGCGGGGAGCGAGACCCAGTACTTC | CASSSPWAGSETQYF
TRBJ2-3 | TRBV5-6 | - | - | TGTGCCAGCAGCCTGGACATAGAACTGGATACGCAGTATTTT | CASSLDIELDTQYF
TRBJ2-3 | TRBV10-1 | - | - | TGCGCCAGCAGTGACTACTTCGGGGGCGACACAGATACGCAGTATTTT | CASSDYFGGDTDTQYF
TRBJ2-5 | TRBV6-5 | TRBD1 | - | TGTGCCAGCAGCGGGACAGGGTTCGGGGAGACCCAGTACTTC | CASSGTGFGETQYF
TRBJ2-7 | TRBV13 | - | - | TGTGCCAGCAGCTTGTCAATCGAGCAGTACTTC | CASSLSIEQYF
TRBJ2-7 | TRBV27 | TRBD1 | once | TGTGCCAGCAGTCCCTCGACAGGGATTCTATCCTACGAGCAGTACTTC | CASSPSTGILSYEQYF
TRBJ2-2 | TRBV21-1 | - | - | TGTGCCAGCAGCAAAGGCCGGGACAGGGGATATTTCGGGGAGCTGTTTTTT | CASSKGRDRGYFGELFF
TRBJ2-7 | TRBV5-4 | - | - | TGTGCCAGCAGCTCGTTTGGGGTTCCCACCCCATCCTACGAGCAGTACTTC | CASSSFGVPTPSYEQYF
TRBJ2-7 | TRBV4-3 | TRBD2 | - | TGCGCCAGCAGCTACACTAGCGGGGGGTACGAGCAGTACTTC | CASSYTSGGYEQYF
TRBJ2-5 | TRBV6-1 | - | once | TGTGCCAGCAGTGAGAGTAGGACCCCCGGGGAGACCCAGTACTTC | CASSESRTPGETQYF
TRBJ1-1 | TRBV7-9 | TRBD1 | - | TGTGCCAGCAGCGGCGAAGGGGGCCCTGAAGCTTTCTTT | CASSGEGGPEAFF
TRBJ2-7 | TRBV7-9 | TRBD2 | - | TGTGCCAGCAGCCTAGCGGGGGACGAGCAGTACTTC | CASSLAGDEQYF
TRBJ2-5 | TRBV6-6 | - | - | TGTGCCAGCAGCCCCGGTGAGACCCAGTACTTC | CASSPGETQYF
TRBJ2-1 | TRBV28 | TRBD2 | once | TGTGCCAGCAGAGGACTAGCGGCTTCCTACAATGAGCAGTTCTTC | CASRGLAASYNEQFF
TRBJ2-7 | TRBV7-8 | - | once | TGTGCCAGCAGCCATAGTCGTACCTACGAGCAGTACTTC | CASSHSRTYEQYF
TRBJ2-1 | TRBV10-3 | TRBD2 | - | TGTGCCATCAGTGAGTGGGTAGCGGGAGAATCCTACAATGAGCAGTTCTTC | CAISEWVAGESYNEQFF
TRBJ2-2 | TRBV7-9 | - | - | TGTGCCAGCAGCTCCTTCCCCGGGGAGCTGTTTTTT | CASSSFPGELFF
TRBJ2-7 | TRBV9 | - | - | TGTGCCAGCAGCGTAGGGGGTGGCACGAACGAGCAGTACTTC | CASSVGGGTNEQYF
TRBJ2-1 | TRBV7-9 | - | - | TGTGCCAGCAGCTTCCGGGACGCGAATGAGCAGTTCTTC | CASSFRDANEQFF
TRBJ2-7 | TRBV7-8 | TRBD1 | - | TGTGCCAGCAGCAGGCAGGGGGACGAGCAGTACTTC | CASSRQGDEQYF
TRBJ1-2 | TRBV7-3 | - | - | TGTGCCAGCAGCCAAACAGGGCTAGATGGCTACACCTTC | CASSQTGLDGYTF
TRBJ1-2 | TRBV5-4 | TRBD1 | - | TGTGCCAGCAGCCAACTGACAGGGGGCGACTATGGCTACACCTTC | CASSQLTGGDYGYTF
TRBJ2-7 | TRBV7-3 | - | - | TGTGCCAGCAGGGCAGGGGCAGGATACGAGCAGTACTTC | CASRAGAGYEQYF
TRBJ2-7 | TRBV7-9 | - | once | TGTGCCAGCAGCTCCCCGGATCTGGGCTACGAGCAGTACTTC | CASSSPDLGYEQYF
TRBJ2-3 | TRBV5-1 | - | - | TGCGCCAGCAGCTTGGGAAAAGGACTTGCTAGCACAGATACGCAGTATTTT | CASSLGKGLASTDTQYF
TRBJ1-3 | TRBV27 | TRBD1 | - | TGTGCCAGCAGTTTGACAGGGGGATCTGGAAACACCATATATTTT | CASSLTGGSGNTIYF